The 3 T cell receptor beta chains below all came from one sample that was sequenced in a study of blood T cell repertoires in COVID-19. TCRdb's table, derived via immunoSEQ multiplex PCR, lists solely in-frame clones and lacks some. The sample includes approximately 220,000 clones, around four fifths of them seen just once. Sequenced: PBMCs or T cells enriched from blood (not recorded which). Every receptor here comes from a woman aged 50 to 65 who had been exposed to COVID-19.

The J gene is TRBJ1-4, the V gene TRBV12-3 or TRBV12-4; D is undetermined. The V end lost 5 bases, the J end lost 7 bases, and 11 bases lay between the germline ends. The CDR3 extends over 13 amino acids. This CDR3 is CASSGLVREKLFF. CDR3 DNA sequence: TGTGCCAGCAGTGGGCTGGTTCGTGAAAAACTGTTTTTT.

V is TRBV6-5 and J is TRBJ1-2; perhaps TRBD1 as D (5 bases). Trimming shortened V by 8 bases and J by 4 bases, and 20 bases separated the two germline ends. Germline CDR1 and CDR2: MNHEY and SVGAGI. This CDR3 is 15 amino acids long. The CDR3 spells CASLPPGGRSYGYTF. The DNA of the CDR3 is TGTGCCAGCCTTCCACCGGGGGGACGGTCCTATGGCTACACCTTC.

The chain employs TRBV6-5 and TRBJ1-2, with 7 positions matching TRBD1. With 6 bases clipped from V and 4 bases from J, the junction kept 8 bases outside the gene matches. CDR3 size: 14 residues. CDR1 MNHEY and CDR2 SVGAGI come from the germline V gene. The CDR3 protein is CASRGGTVFYGYTF. The CDR3 nucleotides read TGTGCCAGCAGGGGCGGGACAGTTTTCTATGGCTACACCTTC.